This note documents a single T cell receptor (beta chain) sequence. What it binds is not known. Random hexamers served to reverse transcribe roughly 0.5 to 1 ug RNA. Via MiXCR, TCRdb re-called the immunoSEQ multiplex PCR reads, giving one row per CDR3 protein. The profile shows approximately 120,000 distinct CDR3 sequences, 85% to 95% of them singletons. The data stem from a study of CD8 T cells in Susac syndrome. Negative isolation yielded the CD8+ and CD4+ T cells, while FACS enriched the TEMRA cells. Germline CDR1 reads LNHDA; CDR2 reads SQIVND (reference sequence). V lost 7 bases, J lost 7 bases, and 9 bases stayed unmatched. The CDR3 consists of 14 residues. General study points: The relatively small number of individuals in the TCR sequencing and HLA analysis was acknowledged by the study.

Sequencing was carried out using CD8+ T cells from PBMCs. This clonotype was sampled from a human donor with multiple sclerosis. The V gene is TRBV19, the J gene TRBJ2-2, with 7 positions matching TRBD2. Written as DNA, the CDR3 is TGTGCCAGTAACCCGGGACTAACAATCGGGGAGCTGTTTTTT. It encodes CASNPGLTIGELFF.